The 20 T cell receptor beta chains in this list originate from one sample, sequenced in a study of cytomegalovirus exposure and HLA in healthy donors. Primers: 60 Vbeta forward and 13 Jbeta reverse. Here immunoSEQ multiplex PCR was the method, and the copy in TCRdb shows in-frame clones only, minus some. This table holds approximately 110,000 clones. The sequenced sample consisted of PBMCs. These receptors came from a man between 45 and 60 years old in good health and CMV-seronegative.

The gene calls are TRBV19 and TRBJ1-1; D is unresolved. Trimming removed 7 bases from V and 4 bases from J, with 16 bases in between. The CDR3 contains 14 residues. CDR1 is LNHDA and CDR2 is SQIVND in the germline V gene (reference sequence). CDR3 DNA: TGTGCCAGTATGAGCGGGCAACGGTTCACTGAAGCTTTCTTT. Protein sequence: CASMSGQRFTEAFF.

The rearrangement links TRBV30 to TRBJ2-6, with a weak D call TRBD1 (6 bases). The V end lost 3 bases, the J end lost 4 bases, and 16 bases lay between the germline ends. Germline lookup yields CDR1 GTSNPN and CDR2 SVGIG (reference sequence). The CDR3 runs to 16 residues. The CDR3 coding sequence is TGTGCCTGGAGCCCCGGGACAAGAGGGGGGGCCAACGTCCTGACTTTC. Translating it yields CAWSPGTRGGANVLTF.

The gene calls are TRBV6-1 and TRBJ2-7; 7 positions agree with TRBD2. The CDR3 contains 14 residues. Germline trimming cut 6 bases from V and 10 bases from J; bases unmatched to any gene: 15. CDR1 and CDR2 (germline): MNHNS, SASEGT. CDR3: CASSPGTTLFLQYF. As DNA, the CDR3 is TGTGCCAGCAGCCCCGGGACTACCTTATTCCTTCAGTACTTC.

The chain couples TRBV15 to TRBJ2-1; 10 positions agree with TRBD2. Per the germline V gene, CDR1 is LNHNV and CDR2 is YYDKDF (reference sequence). V lost 4 bases and J lost 4; bases outside the gene matches: 4. The CDR3 runs 15 residues. CDR3 region: CATSIGAGGYNEQFF. The CDR3 DNA reads TGTGCCACCAGCATTGGAGCGGGAGGGTACAATGAGCAGTTCTTC.

The rearrangement joins TRBV4-2 to TRBJ2-3; the D gene is possibly TRBD2 (6 bases). V lost 0 bases, J lost 5 bases, and 18 bases lay in between. The CDR3 is made up of 17 amino acids. Germline lookup yields CDR1 LGHNA and CDR2 YNFKEQ. The CDR3, as DNA: TGTGCCAGCAGCCAAGAAGGGGTAGCGGTTCTTAGAGATACGCAGTATTTT. It is translated as CASSQEGVAVLRDTQYF.

The chain joins TRBV5-5 to TRBJ1-2, with a tentative D call TRBD1 (6 bases). This CDR3 spans 15 amino acids. Germline V CDR1 and CDR2: SGHKS, YYEKEE (reference sequence). The germline V and J ends were trimmed by 1 base and 5 bases, with 15 bases remaining between them. The CDR3, as DNA: TGTGCCAGCAGCTTGCCCCAGGGGTTCGGGTATGGCTACACCTTC. Protein sequence: CASSLPQGFGYGYTF.

The CDR3 region is CASSPLRTGVSEQYF. The CDR3 bases are TGTGCCAGCAGTCCACTACGGACAGGGGTGAGCGAGCAGTACTTC. The chain joins TRBV27 to TRBJ2-7, with TRBD1 identical over 9 bases. The length of the CDR3 is 15 residues. Germline assignment: CDR1 MNHEY and CDR2 SMNVEV (reference sequence). V trimming: 5 bases; J trimming: 6 bases; junction bases outside the gene matches: 11.

The rearrangement links TRBV29-1 to TRBJ1-2; the D is unclear. CDR1 is SQVTM and CDR2 is ANQGSEA in the germline V gene. Trimming removed 0 bases from V and 4 bases from J, with 9 bases in between. The CDR3 is 13 amino acids. The CDR3 sequence is CSVEDRSPYGYTF. The CDR3 DNA sequence: TGCAGCGTTGAAGATAGATCCCCCTATGGCTACACCTTC.

The J gene is TRBJ2-7, the V gene TRBV15, with D possibly being TRBD1 (5 bases). The CDR3 runs 14 residues. The germline V gene encodes CDR1 LNHNV and CDR2 YYDKDF (reference sequence). V was pared by 0 bases and J by 2 bases, with 8 bases between. Here the CDR3 DNA reads TGTGCCACCAGCAGAGACCCAGGGACCTACGAGCAGTACTTC. Amino acid sequence: CATSRDPGTYEQYF.

This rearrangement joins TRBV7-6 to TRBJ1-1, with 8 bases aligning to TRBD1. Germline V CDR1 and CDR2: SGHVS, FNYEAQ. This CDR3 is 14 amino acids long. With 5 bases clipped from V and 6 bases from J, the junction kept 8 bases outside the gene matches. This CDR3 is CASSPDRADAEAFF. The CDR3 DNA reads TGTGCCAGCAGCCCGGACAGGGCCGACGCTGAAGCTTTCTTT.

The gene calls are TRBV2 and TRBJ2-1; TRBD2 is a possible D gene (6 bases). V was clipped by 6 bases and J by 16 bases, with 13 bases between them. The CDR3 is 10 amino acids. Germline V gene sequence: CDR1 SNHLY, CDR2 FYNNEI. Here the CDR3 reads CASRGQEGFF. CDR3 sequence (DNA): TGTGCCAGCAGGGGGCAGGAGGGATTCTTC.

V usage is TRBV4-2 and J usage is TRBJ2-2; tentative D call: TRBD1 (7 bases). V lost 4 bases to trimming and J lost 4 bases, with 13 bases between them. Germline values: CDR1 LGHNA, CDR2 YNFKEQ. The CDR3 is 15 residues long. The CDR3 DNA sequence: TGTGCCAGCAGCCGCGGGACAGACGGCACCGGGGAGCTGTTTTTT. Protein sequence: CASSRGTDGTGELFF.

The rearrangement links TRBV4-2 to TRBJ2-7, with 7 bases matching TRBD1. The germline V gene has CDR1 LGHNA and CDR2 YNFKEQ. The V and J ends lost 10 bases and 0 bases, in that order; junction bases with no gene match: 15. The CDR3 consists of 16 residues. The CDR3 protein is CATSKGASEVSYEQYF. In DNA form, the CDR3 reads TGTGCCACTTCGAAGGGGGCTTCGGAGGTCTCCTACGAGCAGTACTTC.

This chain uses TRBV29-1 with TRBJ2-5, with a tentative D call TRBD1 (5 bases). This CDR3 has 13 residues. CDR1 SQVTM and CDR2 ANQGSEA come from the germline V gene. Trimming took 5 bases from V and 3 from J, leaving 13 bases between them. The CDR3: CSVHWGTEETQYF. CDR3 nucleotide sequence: TGCAGCGTTCATTGGGGCACAGAAGAGACCCAGTACTTC.

The gene calls are TRBV14 and TRBJ2-7; 10 bases fit TRBD2. Germline lookup yields CDR1 SGHDN and CDR2 FVKESK. The CDR3 sequence is 15 residues long. The ends lost 1 base at V and 0 bases at J; junction bases unmatched: 0. CDR3 amino acids: CASSQASGSSYEQYF. The CDR3 DNA reads as TGTGCCAGCAGCCAAGCTAGCGGGAGCTCCTACGAGCAGTACTTC.

This chain links TRBV7-2 with TRBJ1-3; D gene ambiguous. The germline V and J ends were trimmed by 2 bases and 0 bases, with 11 bases remaining between them. The CDR3 consists of 16 residues. CDR1 is SGHTA, CDR2 FQGNSA, per germline. In DNA form, the CDR3 reads TGTGCCAGCAGCTTAACGGTAGCCAACTCTGGAAACACCATATATTTT. Its protein is CASSLTVANSGNTIYF.

This chain uses TRBV18 with TRBJ2-3; a possible D gene is TRBD2 (6 bases). Trimming cost V 3 bases and J 0 bases, with 13 bases left between them. The CDR3 is made up of 16 amino acids. Germline CDR1 and CDR2: KGHSH and LQKENI. This CDR3 is CASSPQRVLSTDTQYF. CDR3 nucleotide sequence: TGTGCCAGCTCACCCCAGCGGGTTCTAAGCACAGATACGCAGTATTTT.

The rearrangement links TRBV25-1 to TRBJ1-1, with 9 bases lining up with TRBD1. Looked up from germline, CDR1 is MGHDK and CDR2 is SYGVNS. With V trimmed by 6 bases and J by 7 bases, 12 bases remained unmatched. The CDR3 contains 15 residues. Written as DNA, the CDR3 is TGTGCCAGCAGCCCGGACAGGGGTATTTTCGGTGAAGCTTTCTTT. Protein: CASSPDRGIFGEAFF.

This chain joins TRBV18 and TRBJ1-2; 7 nucleotides align to TRBD1. The CDR3 loop spans 13 amino acids. The germline CDR1 and CDR2 sequences are KGHSH and LQKENI. The trim removed 3 bases at V and 8 bases at J, leaving 6 bases unmatched. CDR3 nucleotides: TGTGCCAGCTCACCGGACAGGCTGGGCGGCTACACCTTC. Amino acids: CASSPDRLGGYTF.

The chain combines TRBV5-4 with TRBJ2-3, with D unclear. CDR1 and CDR2 (germline): SGHNT, YYREEE (reference sequence). The V end was cut by 0 bases, the J end by 1 base, with 9 bases between. There are 15 residues in the CDR3. CDR3 sequence: CASSLGARGTDTQYF. CDR3 coding DNA: TGTGCCAGCAGCTTGGGAGCACGAGGCACAGATACGCAGTATTTT. Full variable domain (outside the CDR3, taken from reference TRBV5-4 and TRBJ2-3): ETGVTQSPTHLIKTRGQQVTLRCSSQSGHNTVSWYQQALGQGPQFIFQYYREEENGRGNFPPRFSGLQFPNYSSELNVNALELDDSALYLCASSLGARGTDTQYFGPGTRLTVL.